This passage covers 18 T cell receptor beta chains from one sample sequenced in a study of T cells in Graves' hyperthyroidism and ophthalmopathy. RNA transcripts provided the source from which TCR beta CDR3 regions were amplified. Using the HTBI primer set, a first-round RT-PCR was run on the TCR CDR3. TCRdb processed the multiplex PCR reads anew with MiXCR; each CDR3 protein has one entry. The sample holds 380,000 or so distinct CDR3 sequences, more than 11% seen once. What was sequenced was blood. The source is a woman aged 30 to 39 with Graves' hyperthyroidism.

There are many counts of this clonotype. The CDR3 region is CASSAGTPREKLFF. CDR3 nucleotide sequence: TGTGCCAGCAGCGCCGGGACTCCGAGGGAAAAACTGTTTTTT. The chain employs TRBV7-9 and TRBJ1-4, with a tentative D call TRBD1 (5 bases). This CDR3 region has 14 residues. Trimming removed 5 bases from V and 8 bases from J, with 15 bases in between. CDR1 SEHNR and CDR2 FQNEAQ come from the germline V gene (reference sequence).

The chain carries TRBV20-1 and TRBJ1-3; no reliable D call. V was shortened by 1 base and J by 9 bases, with 16 bases between the two germline ends. The CDR3 spans 14 residues. Germline V CDR1 and CDR2: DFQATT, SNEGSKA (reference sequence). CDR3 DNA: TGCAGTGCTAGAGCCATTGACGTGGTTGCCACCATATATTTT. Amino acid sequence: CSARAIDVVATIYF.

This clonotype was recorded at least ten times. The chain recombines TRBV6-1 with TRBJ2-6; the D gene is possibly TRBD2 (6 bases). The CDR3 loop spans 18 amino acids. V was clipped by 5 bases and J by 0 bases, with 17 bases between them. Germline CDR1 MNHNS, CDR2 SASEGT. DNA of the CDR3: TGTGCCAGCAGTCCCGGACTATTCAGATTCTCTGGGGCCAACGTCCTGACTTTC. It is translated as CASSPGLFRFSGANVLTF.

This clonotype occurred many times. The V call is TRBV14, the J call TRBJ1-1, with a tentative D call TRBD1 (5 bases). Germline V gene sequence: CDR1 SGHDN, CDR2 FVKESK. V lost 3 bases and J lost 6, with 14 bases in between. The CDR3 runs 14 residues. CDR3 sequence: CASSQRDYPAEAFF. For the CDR3, the DNA is TGTGCCAGCAGCCAGAGGGACTACCCCGCTGAAGCTTTCTTT.

This clonotype has a count of ten or more. This chain connects TRBV6-1 to TRBJ2-1, with 13 bases identical to TRBD2. There are 15 residues in the CDR3. CDR1 is MNHNS, CDR2 SASEGT, per germline. The J segment lost 8 bases and the V segment lost 6 bases, leaving 7 bases of the junction unmatched. CDR3 amino acids: CASSRRTSGSDEQFF. DNA for the CDR3: TGTGCCAGCAGCCGGCGGACTAGCGGGAGCGATGAGCAGTTCTTC.

This clonotype occurred many times. The rearrangement links TRBV5-6 to TRBJ2-1, with a possible D match to TRBD2 (6 bases). Germline V gene lookup returns CDR1 SGHDT and CDR2 YYEEEE. Trimming left V 3 bases short and J 9 bases short, with 7 bases between. The CDR3 has 11 amino acids. The CDR3 DNA is TGTGCCAGCAGCTACGGGGGTGAGCAGTTCTTC. Protein sequence: CASSYGGEQFF.

To note about this clonotype: A much larger clone differs from this one at a single base, so this may be a read error. The chain links TRBV7-9 to TRBJ1-1; the D is unclear. Germline-derived CDR1 and CDR2 are SEHNR and FQNEAQ (reference sequence). The CDR3 length is 14 residues. CDR3 residues: CTSSPFGMNTEAFF. CDR3 nucleotide sequence: TGTACCAGCAGCCCCTTCGGGATGAACACTGAAGCTTTCTTT.

This clonotype was observed a few times. J is TRBJ2-1 and V is TRBV7-9; TRBD1 matches at 10 bases. The J segment lost 3 bases and the V segment lost 3 bases, leaving 5 bases of the junction unmatched. The germline CDR1 and CDR2 sequences are SEHNR and FQNEAQ (reference sequence). CDR3 length: 16 amino acids. CDR3 nucleotides: TGTGCCAGCAGCTTCTGGGGGACAGGGGACTACAATGAGCAGTTCTTC. This encodes CASSFWGTGDYNEQFF.

CDR3: CSVEVPGGQFVEKYGYTF. CDR3 sequence (DNA): TGCAGCGTTGAAGTACCTGGCGGACAGTTTGTGGAGAAGTATGGCTACACCTTC. The chain combines TRBV29-1 with TRBJ1-2, with D perhaps TRBD1 (6 bases). Trimming took 1 base from V and 5 from J, leaving 26 bases between them. The germline V gene encodes CDR1 SQVTM and CDR2 ANQGSEA. This CDR3 region has 18 residues.

Turning to this clonotype: This may come from a read error, since a much larger clone is one base off. This rearrangement joins TRBV11-2 to TRBJ1-5, with a weak D call TRBD1 (5 bases). CDR3 length: 15 amino acids. The germline V gene has CDR1 SGHAT and CDR2 FQNNGV. The CDR3 coding sequence is TGTGCCAGCAGCTTAGATCCAGGGCCAAATCAGCCCCAGCGTTTT. Translating gives CASSLDPGPNQPQRF.

This clonotype was seen a handful of times. The CDR3 protein is CASSYSQRQETQYF. DNA of the CDR3: TGTGCCAGCAGTTACAGCCAACGACAAGAGACCCAGTACTTC. The V gene is TRBV6-5, the J gene TRBJ2-5; D call uncertain. The CDR3 covers 14 residues. V was cut by 2 bases and J by 2 bases, with 9 bases left in between. Germline CDR1 MNHEY, CDR2 SVGAGI.

This chain uses TRBV28 with TRBJ1-3; D unresolved. The germline gives CDR1 MDHEN, CDR2 SYDVKM. Trimming cost V 2 bases and J 5 bases, with 10 bases left between them. This CDR3 spans 14 amino acids. The CDR3 sequence: CASSLGTVRNTIYF. The CDR3 DNA sequence: TGTGCCAGCAGTTTAGGAACAGTTCGAAACACCATATATTTT.

The V call is TRBV10-2, the J call TRBJ2-3; D is perhaps TRBD2 (6 bases). With 0 bases removed from V and 4 bases from J, the gap between germline ends came to 8 bases. The CDR3 covers 14 residues. Looked up from germline, CDR1 is WSHSY and CDR2 is SAAADI. The CDR3: CASSESEGPDTQYF. CDR3 sequence (DNA): TGCGCCAGCAGTGAGTCGGAGGGCCCAGATACGCAGTATTTT.

The CDR3 bases are TGTGCCAGCAGCTCCGCGGTCGTTGCTGAAAAACTGTTTTTT. Amino acids: CASSSAVVAEKLFF. The genes are TRBV7-6 and TRBJ1-4; unclear D gene. CDR3 length: 14 amino acids. The germline V gene has CDR1 SGHVS and CDR2 FNYEAQ. The V end was cut by 4 bases, the J end by 7 bases, with 13 bases between.

This clonotype was seen many times. The chain has TRBV2 and TRBJ2-3, with D unclear. This CDR3 is built from 15 residues. V was trimmed by 6 bases and J by 4 bases, leaving 17 bases between them. Germline CDR1 reads SNHLY; CDR2 reads FYNNEI. For the CDR3, the DNA is TGTGCCAGCAGATCCGGGTCCCGTGGGCCAGATACGCAGTATTTT. Protein: CASRSGSRGPDTQYF.

There are many counts of this clonotype. This rearrangement joins TRBV15 to TRBJ2-7; the D gene is possibly TRBD1 (5 bases). CDR1 is LNHNV and CDR2 is YYDKDF in the germline V gene (reference sequence). The CDR3 loop spans 13 amino acids. V lost 5 bases to trimming and J lost 2 bases, with 10 bases between them. The CDR3 region is CATSPQGPYEQYF. Here the CDR3 DNA reads TGTGCCACCAGCCCGCAGGGTCCCTACGAGCAGTACTTC.

In regard to this clonotype: Since a much larger clone is just one base distant, this may be a read error. The rearrangement uses TRBV7-9 and TRBJ1-6, with D possibly being TRBD1 (5 bases). V lost 8 bases and J 7 bases, leaving 18 bases between the germline ends. The CDR3 covers 15 residues. Germline CDR1 and CDR2: SEHNR and FQNEAQ (reference sequence). The CDR3 DNA follows: TGTGCCAGCGGCCCCCTTGAGGGACCGAATTCACCCCTCCACTTT. Amino acid sequence: CASGPLEGPNSPLHF.

A note on this clonotype: A much larger clonotype is one base distant, so this may be a read error. The rearrangement uses TRBV28 and TRBJ1-3, with D possibly matching TRBD1 (6 bases). CDR1 is MDHEN and CDR2 is SYDVKM in the germline V gene. This CDR3 region has 18 residues. Here the CDR3 reads CASSLDSPAVLSGSTIYF. The CDR3 bases are TGTGCCAGCAGTTTGGACAGCCCAGCCGTCCTCTCTGGAAGCACCATATATTTT.